The rows below give T cell receptor beta chains drawn from one sample of a study of a mutant IDH1 vaccine in newly diagnosed glioma. Generated by immunoSEQ multiplex PCR, the TCRdb table keeps only in-frame clones and is missing some. Among tens of thousands of clones listed, roughly 79% were seen once. No antigens are known for them. The specimen was PBMCs, collected from a glioma patient whose treatment included an IDH1 peptide vaccine. These receptors were collected from a man in his fifties with glioma. Both conserved end residues are part of each CDR3. D genes are given only for firm matches. Where a row states a size, it is once, few, many or the class of an expanded clone; other rows omit it.

DNA	CDR3	V	size	D	J
TGCGCCAGCAGCCCGAGAGAGTTCTTAATAGCCAAAAACATTCAGTACTTC	CASSPREFLIAKNIQYF	TRBV5-1	NA	NA	TRBJ2-4
TGTGCCAGCAGCAGGACCCCGGAGAACATTCAGTACTTC	CASSRTPENIQYF	TRBV7-9	NA	NA	TRBJ2-4
TGTGCCAGTAGTACAGGGGAAAATAATTCACCCCTCCACTTT	CASSTGENNSPLHF	TRBV19	NA	NA	TRBJ1-6
TGTGCCAGCAGACAGGCTAGCACAGATACGCAGTATTTT	CASRQASTDTQYF	TRBV6-5	NA	NA	TRBJ2-3
TGTGCCAGCAGGGCGGACAGGAATTCACCCCTCCACTTT	CASRADRNSPLHF	TRBV2	NA	TRBD1	TRBJ1-6
TGCGCCAGCAGCTTGGCCGGGACAATGCAAGAGACCCAGTACTTC	CASSLAGTMQETQYF	TRBV5-1	once	NA	TRBJ2-5
TGTGCCAGCAGCGTGGTCAGGGGTAACACTGAAGCTTTCTTT	CASSVVRGNTEAFF	TRBV2	NA	NA	TRBJ1-1
TGTGCCAGCAGGCGGCCAGGGGAGCCCTATGGCTACACCTTC	CASRRPGEPYGYTF	TRBV6-5	NA	NA	TRBJ1-2
TGCAGTGCTAGTAACGAGCAGCAGTTCTTC	CSASNEQQFF	TRBV20-1	NA	NA	TRBJ2-1
TGTGCCAGCAGCTTTGAGGGGGGCTACGAGCAGTACTTC	CASSFEGGYEQYF	TRBV5-5	once	NA	TRBJ2-7
TGCGCCAGCAGCTTACAGGAGAACACTGAAGCTTTCTTT	CASSLQENTEAFF	TRBV5-1	NA	NA	TRBJ1-1
TGCAGCGTTGATATTGGGGGGGCCGCGGGTAGCTATGGCTACACCTTC	CSVDIGGAAGSYGYTF	TRBV29-1	NA	NA	TRBJ1-2
TGCAGTGCTAGTCATCAGGGTCCCCAGCATTTT	CSASHQGPQHF	TRBV20-1	NA	NA	TRBJ1-5
TGTGCCAGCAGTCGGGGGTGGGGGACAGATACGCAGTATTTT	CASSRGWGTDTQYF	TRBV2	NA	NA	TRBJ2-3
TGTGCCAGCTCACAAAATCAGGACACCGGAACCGGGGAGCTGTTTTTT	CASSQNQDTGTGELFF	TRBV18	NA	NA	TRBJ2-2
TGTGCCAGCTCACCCCTCGGAACGAACACTGAAGCTTTCTTT	CASSPLGTNTEAFF	TRBV18	NA	NA	TRBJ1-1
TGTGCCACACCAACGGCGGGGAGCACTGAAGCTTTCTTT	CATPTAGSTEAFF	TRBV7-9	few	NA	TRBJ1-1
TGCGCCAGCAGCTTTGAGAATAAAGCTTTCTTT	CASSFENKAFF	TRBV5-1	NA	NA	TRBJ1-1
TGTGCCAGCAGCTTAGAGGGGGGTACGCAGTATTTT	CASSLEGGTQYF	TRBV7-9	NA	NA	TRBJ2-3
TGTGCCAGCAGTGCTAGCTTCCGTGACGAGCAGTACTTC	CASSASFRDEQYF	TRBV2	once	NA	TRBJ2-7
TGTGCCAGCAGCCCTTGGGACACCCTGGGAGAGACCCAGTACTTC	CASSPWDTLGETQYF	TRBV14	NA	NA	TRBJ2-5
TGTGCCAGCAGCTCACCGTGGGGGGGGGATGCAGATACGCAGTATTTT	CASSSPWGGDADTQYF	TRBV7-8	NA	TRBD2	TRBJ2-3
TGTGCCAGCAGCTCCCCCGATTCTGGACAGGGGGTCTACTACGAGCAGTACTTC	CASSSPDSGQGVYYEQYF	TRBV11-3	NA	TRBD1	TRBJ2-7
TGTGCCAGCAGCTTACTGGGTTGGGACTATGGCTACACCTTC	CASSLLGWDYGYTF	TRBV7-8	NA	NA	TRBJ1-2
TGTGCCAGCAGCCCCATTACTCGGGAGACCCAGTACTTC	CASSPITRETQYF	TRBV11-2	NA	NA	TRBJ2-5
TGTGCCATAAGGAGAGAGAATGCCGGGGAGCTGTTTTTT	CAIRRENAGELFF	TRBV10-3	NA	NA	TRBJ2-2
TGTGCCAGCAGCCAAGGGCCAGGGGAATCGAACACTGAAGCTTTCTTT	CASSQGPGESNTEAFF	TRBV4-2	few	NA	TRBJ1-1
TGTGCCAGCAGTGAGGGGCTGACGGGAAACTATGGCTACACCTTC	CASSEGLTGNYGYTF	TRBV6-1	NA	NA	TRBJ1-2
TGTGCCAGCAGCCCCCCAGACCCGGGCGGGGGCCAAGAGACCCAGTACTTC	CASSPPDPGGGQETQYF	TRBV11-2	NA	TRBD2	TRBJ2-5
TGCGCCAGCAACCTAGGGGGAGACACTGAAGCTTTCTTT	CASNLGGDTEAFF	TRBV5-1	few	NA	TRBJ1-1
TGTGCCAGTAGTTCTCTCGGCGGTTACGAGCAGTACTTC	CASSSLGGYEQYF	TRBV19	NA	NA	TRBJ2-7
TGTGCCAGCAGTTATCTGGACAGAGATGGTTCACCCCTCCACTTT	CASSYLDRDGSPLHF	TRBV6-6	NA	NA	TRBJ1-6
TGTGCCAGCAGCTTAGAAGGGGTCTATGGCTACACCTTC	CASSLEGVYGYTF	TRBV7-9	NA	NA	TRBJ1-2
TGCAGTGCGAACACAGACTATGGCTACACCTTC	CSANTDYGYTF	TRBV20-1	NA	NA	TRBJ1-2
TGTGCCAGCAGTTACTCGGGGGGGGCATACAATGAGCAGTTCTTC	CASSYSGGAYNEQFF	TRBV6-6	NA	NA	TRBJ2-1
TGCGCCAGCAGCCAAGACCGGGACCCTAACTATGGCTACACCTTC	CASSQDRDPNYGYTF	TRBV4-3	NA	NA	TRBJ1-2
TGTGCCTGGACCCGAACGGACATGAACACTGAAGCTTTCTTT	CAWTRTDMNTEAFF	TRBV30	NA	NA	TRBJ1-1
TGTGCCAGCTCACCAAAAGTGAGGTCCAAGTATGGCTATGGCTACACCTTC	CASSPKVRSKYGYGYTF	TRBV18	NA	NA	TRBJ1-2
TGTGCCAGCTCACCAAAGGAGAACACTGAAGCTTTCTTT	CASSPKENTEAFF	TRBV18	NA	NA	TRBJ1-1
TGCGCCAGCAGCCAACCCTTTGCGGGGAGAGTCACAGATACGCAGTATTTT	CASSQPFAGRVTDTQYF	TRBV4-1	NA	NA	TRBJ2-3
TGTGCCAGCAGCCAAGATGGCCCAGCGGGTTCCTACAATGAGCAGTTCTTC	CASSQDGPAGSYNEQFF	TRBV4-2	NA	NA	TRBJ2-1